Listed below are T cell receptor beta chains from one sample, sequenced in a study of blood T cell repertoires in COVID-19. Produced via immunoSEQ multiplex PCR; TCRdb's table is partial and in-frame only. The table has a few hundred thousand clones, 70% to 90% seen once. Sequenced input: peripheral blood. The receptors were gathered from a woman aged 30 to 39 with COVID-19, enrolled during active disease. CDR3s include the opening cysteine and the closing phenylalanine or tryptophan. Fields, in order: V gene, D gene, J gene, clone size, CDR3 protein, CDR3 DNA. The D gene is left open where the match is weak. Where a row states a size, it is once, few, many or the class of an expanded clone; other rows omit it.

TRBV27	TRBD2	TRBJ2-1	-	CASKVGEGLYEQFF	TGTGCCAGCAAGGTTGGGGAGGGGCTGTATGAGCAGTTCTTC
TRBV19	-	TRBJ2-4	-	CASSAGQMTKNIQYF	TGTGCCAGTAGTGCGGGACAGATGACCAAAAACATTCAGTACTTC
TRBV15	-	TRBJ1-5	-	CATSRGQGNQPQHF	TGTGCCACCAGCAGAGGGCAGGGGAATCAGCCCCAGCATTTT
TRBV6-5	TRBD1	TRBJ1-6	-	CASSYRGRNSPLHF	TGTGCCAGCAGTTACAGGGGGCGGAATTCACCCCTCCACTTT
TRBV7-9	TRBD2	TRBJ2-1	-	CASSGPGTSGIHEQFF	TGTGCCAGCAGCGGCCCCGGGACTAGCGGGATCCATGAGCAGTTCTTC
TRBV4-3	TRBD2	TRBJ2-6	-	CASSQDLLAGVGANVLTF	TGCGCCAGCAGCCAAGATCTGCTAGCGGGAGTTGGGGCCAACGTCCTGACTTTC
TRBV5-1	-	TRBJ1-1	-	CASSLATGNTEAFF	TGCGCCAGCAGCTTGGCGACAGGGAACACTGAAGCTTTCTTT
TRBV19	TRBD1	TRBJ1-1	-	CSAGGEGNTEAFF	TGTTCGGCAGGGGGCGAGGGGAACACTGAAGCTTTCTTT
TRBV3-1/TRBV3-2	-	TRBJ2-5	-	CASSKGGLETQYF	TGTGCCAGCAGCAAAGGCGGGTTAGAGACCCAGTACTTC
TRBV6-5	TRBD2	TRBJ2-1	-	CASSYGTSGEQFF	TGTGCCAGCAGCTATGGGACTAGCGGTGAGCAGTTCTTC
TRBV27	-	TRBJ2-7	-	CATKQGLTYEQYF	TGTGCCACCAAGCAAGGACTAACCTACGAGCAGTACTTC
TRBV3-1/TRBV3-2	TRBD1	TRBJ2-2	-	CASSINRGQKGELFF	TGTGCCAGCAGCATCAACAGGGGGCAGAAGGGGGAGCTGTTTTTT
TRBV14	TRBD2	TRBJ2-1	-	CASSSSGIIAYNEQFF	TGTGCCAGCAGTAGCAGCGGGATAATCGCCTACAATGAGCAGTTCTTC
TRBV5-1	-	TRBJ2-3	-	CASSLEATTMNTQYF	TGCGCCAGCAGCTTGGAAGCCACTACGATGAATACGCAGTATTTT
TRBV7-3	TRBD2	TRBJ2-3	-	CASSPDGVGRGTDTQYF	TGTGCCAGCAGCCCTGATGGAGTGGGGAGGGGCACAGATACGCAGTATTTT
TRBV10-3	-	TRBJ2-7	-	CAISESVWGQGRNEQYF	TGTGCCATCAGTGAGTCGGTCTGGGGGCAGGGAAGGAACGAGCAGTACTTC
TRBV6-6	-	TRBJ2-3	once	CASSYSSIGDTQYF	TGTGCCAGCAGTTACTCTTCCATCGGGGATACGCAGTATTTT
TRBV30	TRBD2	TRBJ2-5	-	CAWSWREGGTQYF	TGTGCCTGGAGTTGGCGGGAGGGGGGGACCCAGTACTTC
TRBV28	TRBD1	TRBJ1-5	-	CASSSTGERTQPQHF	TGTGCCAGCAGTTCGACAGGGGAGAGGACTCAGCCCCAGCATTTT
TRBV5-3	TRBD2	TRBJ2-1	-	CARSPRGGRGNEQFF	TGTGCCAGAAGCCCCCGGGGGGGGCGCGGCAATGAGCAGTTCTTC
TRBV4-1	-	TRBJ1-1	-	CASSQGPARIQNTEAFF	TGCGCCAGCAGCCAAGGCCCCGCGCGGATCCAGAACACTGAAGCTTTCTTT
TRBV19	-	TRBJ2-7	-	CASNGRGKIGEQYF	TGTGCCAGTAACGGACGCGGGAAAATTGGCGAGCAGTACTTC
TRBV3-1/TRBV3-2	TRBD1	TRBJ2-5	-	CASGDRGPIQGTQYF	TGTGCCAGCGGGGACAGGGGGCCTATTCAAGGCACCCAGTACTTC
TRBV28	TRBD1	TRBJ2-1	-	CASRKGTGRGRQNEQFF	TGTGCCAGCCGTAAGGGAACCGGCAGGGGGCGCCAGAATGAGCAGTTCTTC
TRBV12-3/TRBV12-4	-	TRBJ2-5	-	CASSSDSFRTQYF	TGTGCCAGCAGTTCGGACAGTTTTAGGACCCAGTACTTC
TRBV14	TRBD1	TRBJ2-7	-	CASSQAGQGSHEQYF	TGTGCCAGCAGCCAAGCGGGACAGGGGTCCCACGAGCAGTACTTC
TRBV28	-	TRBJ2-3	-	CASEGIDTQYF	TGTGCCAGCGAGGGCATAGATACGCAGTATTTT
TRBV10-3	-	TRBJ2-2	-	CAISEPGGRPGELFF	TGTGCCATCAGTGAACCCGGGGGGCGGCCCGGGGAGCTGTTTTTT
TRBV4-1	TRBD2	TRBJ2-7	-	CASSQGGLNHHYKQYF	TGCGCCAGCAGCCAGGGGGGACTAAACCATCACTACAAGCAGTACTTC
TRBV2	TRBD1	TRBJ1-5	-	CASSPRGQGASNQPQHF	TGTGCCAGCAGCCCGAGGGGGCAGGGGGCTAGCAATCAGCCCCAGCATTTT
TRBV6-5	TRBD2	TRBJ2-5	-	CASRSTSGGLETQYF	TGTGCCAGCAGATCGACTAGCGGAGGCTTGGAGACCCAGTACTTC
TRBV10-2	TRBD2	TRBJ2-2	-	CASSELGTSGSTGELFF	TGCGCCAGCAGTGAGCTTGGGACTAGCGGGAGTACCGGGGAGCTGTTTTTT
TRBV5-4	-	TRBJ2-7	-	CASSFEPAYEQYF	TGTGCCAGCAGCTTTGAGCCGGCCTACGAGCAGTACTTC
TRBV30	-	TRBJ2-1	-	CAWTQLAHNEQFF	TGTGCCTGGACGCAACTAGCCCACAATGAGCAGTTCTTC
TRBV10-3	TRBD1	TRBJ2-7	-	CAMGQGYEQYF	TGTGCCATGGGACAGGGCTACGAGCAGTACTTC
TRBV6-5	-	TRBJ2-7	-	CASSRHYEQYF	TGTGCCAGCAGTAGACACTACGAGCAGTACTTC
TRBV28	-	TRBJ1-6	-	CASSPSPGAGDSPLHF	TGTGCCAGCAGCCCTTCCCCCGGGGCAGGGGATTCACCCCTCCACTTT
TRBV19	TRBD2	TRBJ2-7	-	CASSIGLAGEYEQYF	TGTGCCAGTAGTATAGGACTAGCGGGAGAGTACGAGCAGTACTTC
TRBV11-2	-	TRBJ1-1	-	CASSLSREAFF	TGTGCCAGCAGCTTAAGCCGGGAAGCTTTCTTT
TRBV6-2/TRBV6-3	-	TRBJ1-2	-	CASSSPAWGHYGYTF	TGTGCCAGCAGTTCCCCGGCATGGGGGCACTATGGCTACACCTTC
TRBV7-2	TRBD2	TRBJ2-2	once	CASSVTGLAGERGELFF	TGTGCCAGCAGCGTAACCGGACTAGCGGGAGAAAGAGGGGAGCTGTTTTTT